This T cell receptor (beta chain) is drawn from a study of cytomegalovirus exposure and HLA in healthy donors. Overall study findings and caveats: Per a prior analysis, the majority of TCR beta V segments were productive roughly 87% or roughly 30% of the time. A later analysis reportedly identified an Asian-associated ancestry cluster as carrying fewer N-insertions than the approximately 670-donor mean.

All donors participated as healthy donors of bone marrow. A multiplex PCR was run with 60 Vbeta primers and 13 Jbeta primers. As originally analysed: Around 76 million unique TCR beta chains, roughly 10 million shared, were counted in a later analysis. This table comes from immunoSEQ multiplex PCR, and its TCRdb copy is limited to in-frame clones, with some not included. For V, J and clone size, that table is used; D and trimming come from the DNA. The table shows under 150,000 clones, with about 83% occurring only once. CDR1 LNHNV and CDR2 YYDKDF come from the germline V gene (reference sequence). The CDR3 runs to 17 residues. Trimming removed 2 bases at V and 2 bases at J, with 17 bases between. Concerning this clone: Its cognate antigen is unknown.

This TCR was recovered from a girl under 10 years old in good health and CMV-seronegative. This chain connects TRBV15 to TRBJ2-3; D not resolved. The sequenced material came from PBMCs. The CDR3, as DNA: TGTGCCACCAGCAGATTCCCCTGGGCCCAGTCCACAGATACGCAGTATTTT. Its protein product is CATSRFPWAQSTDTQYF. The full variable domain, in which reference TRBV15 and TRBJ2-3 provide the parts outside the CDR3, is DAMVIQNPRYQVTQFGKPVTLSCSQTLNHNVMYWYQQKSSQAPKLLFHYYDKDFNNEADTPDNFQSRRPNTSFCFLDIRSPGLGDTAMYLCATSRFPWAQSTDTQYFGPGTRLTVL.